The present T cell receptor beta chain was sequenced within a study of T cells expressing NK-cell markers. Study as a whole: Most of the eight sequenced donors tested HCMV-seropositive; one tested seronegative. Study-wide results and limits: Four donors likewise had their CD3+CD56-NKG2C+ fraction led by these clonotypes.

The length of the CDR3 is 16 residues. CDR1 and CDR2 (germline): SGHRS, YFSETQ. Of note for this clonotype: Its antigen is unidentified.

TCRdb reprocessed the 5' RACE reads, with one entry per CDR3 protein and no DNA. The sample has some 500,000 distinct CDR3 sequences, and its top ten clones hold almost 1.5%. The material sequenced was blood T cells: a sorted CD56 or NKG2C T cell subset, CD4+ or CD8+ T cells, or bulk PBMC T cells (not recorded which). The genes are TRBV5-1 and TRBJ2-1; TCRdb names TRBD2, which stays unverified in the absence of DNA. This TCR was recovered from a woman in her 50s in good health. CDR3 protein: CASSTATSGRANEQFF.